This entry concerns a single TCR beta chain. This same CDR3 is encoded by further DNA sequences in the sample. The data stem from a study of blood T cell repertoires in COVID-19. On the study more broadly: Some COVID-19 samples were acute and others convalescent; all came from the United States, Italy and Spain. The analysed material was cDNA or gDNA that came from T cells, B-cell-depleted T cells, or PBMCs.

In the original analysis: Amplification of reference gene primers was used by the study to estimate nucleated cell counts. Sequencing used immunoSEQ multiplex PCR; TCRdb keeps in-frame clones, though not all of them. The DNA gave D and trimming, while V, J and clone size come from that table. The sample yields approximately 250,000 clones, about nine tenths seen once. The sequence derives from a man aged 25-40 years who had recovered from COVID-19. The sample consisted of peripheral blood.

As DNA, the CDR3 is TGTGCCAGCAGTTACAGTCTCAGGGAGCAGTACTTC. This encodes CASSYSLREQYF. The chain carries TRBV6-2 or TRBV6-3 and TRBJ2-7; D unclear. The V and J ends lost 2 bases and 7 bases respectively, with 9 bases between them. The CDR3 sequence is 12 residues long. Germline V gene sequence: CDR1 MNHEY, CDR2 SVGEGT.